One and the same sample provided the 11 T cell receptor beta chains below, sequenced in a study of T cells in Graves' hyperthyroidism and ophthalmopathy. Template material for amplifying TCR beta CDR3 regions consisted of RNA transcripts. RT-PCR in the first round (using the HTBI primer set) targeted the TCR CDR3. From the multiplex PCR reads, TCRdb called clonotypes with MiXCR, one entry per CDR3 protein. The sample contains 600,000 to 850,000 distinct CDR3 sequences, about 19% of which appear only once. The sample comprised blood. The receptor set was obtained from a woman aged 45-65 years with Graves' hyperthyroidism that later progressed to Graves' ophthalmopathy.

V and J are TRBV13 and TRBJ1-3, with D perhaps TRBD1 (6 bases). Per the germline V gene, CDR1 is PRHDT and CDR2 is FYEKMQ (reference sequence). V lost 7 bases, J lost 2 bases, and 21 bases lay in between. The CDR3 is 17 residues long. The DNA of the CDR3 is TGTGCCAGCACCCAGTCCAGGGGCCCTCCTGCTGGAAACACCATATATTTT. Its translation is CASTQSRGPPAGNTIYF.

This clonotype was seen at least ten times. The gene calls are TRBV18 and TRBJ2-7, with no clear D. Germline CDR1 is KGHSH and CDR2 is LQKENI. The V end was cut by 4 bases, the J end by 5 bases, with 6 bases between. The CDR3 consists of 11 residues. CDR3 sequence reads: CASSRGHEQYF. CDR3 in DNA: TGTGCCAGCTCACGGGGTCACGAGCAGTACTTC.

This clonotype was seen many times. The chain couples TRBV11-2 to TRBJ1-2, with D possibly TRBD1 on 5 matching bases. V was pared by 1 base and J by 4 bases, with 13 bases between. The CDR3 has 15 amino acids. From germline, CDR1 is SGHAT and CDR2 FQNNGV. The CDR3 sequence: CASSLARTLFYGYTF. For the CDR3, the DNA is TGTGCCAGCAGCTTAGCTAGGACACTCTTCTATGGCTACACCTTC.

The chain uses TRBV6-1 and TRBJ1-5; 9 bases align to TRBD1. Germline V gene lookup returns CDR1 MNHNS and CDR2 SASEGT. With V trimmed by 7 bases and J by 4 bases, 5 bases remained unmatched. This CDR3 is 14 amino acids long. CDR3 DNA: TGTGCCAGCATTCAGACAGGGGGGAATCAGCCCCAGCATTTT. Amino acid sequence: CASIQTGGNQPQHF.

CDR3 in amino acids: CASSPGSISEKLFF. CDR3 nucleotide sequence: TGTGCCAGCAGCCCAGGGAGTATAAGTGAAAAACTGTTTTTT. V and J are TRBV3-1 and TRBJ1-4; a possible D gene is TRBD1 (5 bases). The germline V gene encodes CDR1 LGHDT and CDR2 YNNKEL (reference sequence). The CDR3 extends over 14 amino acids. V shed 4 bases and J shed 7 bases, with 13 bases lying between them. The full variable domain, completed using reference TRBV3-1 and TRBJ1-4, is DTAVSQTPKYLVTQMGNDKSIKCEQNLGHDTMYWYKQDSKKFLKIMFSYNNKELIINETVPNRFSPKSPDKAHLNLHINSLELGDSAVYFCASSPGSISEKLFFGSGTQLSVL.

This clonotype was recorded a few times. This chain uses TRBV12-3 or TRBV12-4 with TRBJ1-5, with no clear D. With 4 bases removed from V and 4 bases from J, the gap between germline ends came to 8 bases. This CDR3 is built from 13 residues. CDR3 protein: CASSYRLNQPQHF. CDR3 in DNA: TGTGCCAGCAGTTACAGATTGAATCAGCCCCAGCATTTT.

In this sample, this clonotype turned up a few times. The chain combines TRBV6-1 with TRBJ1-5; perhaps TRBD1 as D (5 bases). From germline, CDR1 is MNHNS and CDR2 SASEGT. V lost 6 bases to trimming and J lost 4 bases, with 22 bases between them. The CDR3 contains 17 residues. In DNA form, the CDR3 reads TGTGCCAGCAGGAAGCAAATTAGGGGTCTTGGGAATCAGCCCCAGCATTTT. This sequence encodes CASRKQIRGLGNQPQHF.

Points on this clonotype: A much bigger clone sits one base away, suggesting this may be a read error. The gene calls are TRBV11-2 and TRBJ2-4; no clear D. The CDR3 length is 15 residues. Germline CDR1 and CDR2: SGHAT and FQNNGV. Between the trimmed V and J ends, which lost 0 bases and 4 bases, there was a span of 10 bases. CDR3 coding DNA: TGTGCCAGCAGCTTAGAGGTGGGGAAGAAAAACATTCAGTACTTC. Translation gives CASSLEVGKKNIQYF.

The sample holds many counts of this clonotype. The V gene is TRBV30, the J gene TRBJ2-1, with TRBD2 identical over 8 bases. V was pared by 4 bases and J by 2 bases, with 7 bases of the junction left unmatched. This CDR3 has 15 residues. The V gene's germline CDR1 is GTSNPN and CDR2 SVGIG (reference sequence). In DNA, the CDR3 is TGTGCCTGGATCCTAGGCGGGGGGACCTACAATGAGCAGTTCTTC. This sequence encodes CAWILGGGTYNEQFF.

This rearrangement joins TRBV20-1 to TRBJ2-5, with D perhaps matching TRBD2 (5 bases). V lost 4 bases, J lost 7 bases, and 16 bases lay in between. CDR3 size: 13 residues. The V gene's germline CDR1 is DFQATT and CDR2 SNEGSKA (reference sequence). The CDR3 protein is CSATRSGVGTQYF. The CDR3 DNA follows: TGCAGTGCTACCAGGTCCGGGGTAGGGACCCAGTACTTC.

At least ten counts were recorded for this clonotype. The chain is built from TRBV20-1 and TRBJ2-5, with D possibly TRBD2 on 5 matching bases. The germline V and J ends were trimmed by 6 bases and 5 bases, with 13 bases remaining between them. Germline V gene data show CDR1 as DFQATT and CDR2 as SNEGSKA (reference sequence). CDR3 size: 12 residues. CDR3 sequence: CSAGRTGETQYF. CDR3 nucleotide sequence: TGCAGTGCCGGTCGGACTGGGGAGACCCAGTACTTC.